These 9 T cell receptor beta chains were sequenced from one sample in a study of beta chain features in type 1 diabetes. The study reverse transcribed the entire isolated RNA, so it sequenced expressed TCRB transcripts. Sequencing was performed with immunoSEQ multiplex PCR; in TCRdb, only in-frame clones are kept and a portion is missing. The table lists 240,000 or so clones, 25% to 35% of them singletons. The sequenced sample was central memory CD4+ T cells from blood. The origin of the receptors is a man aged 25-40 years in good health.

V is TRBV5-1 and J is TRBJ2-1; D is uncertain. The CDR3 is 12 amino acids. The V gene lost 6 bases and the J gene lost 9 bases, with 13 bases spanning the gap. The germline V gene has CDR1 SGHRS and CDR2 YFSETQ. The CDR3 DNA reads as TGCGCCAGCACTTCAGATACCGGTGAGCAGTTCTTC. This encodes CASTSDTGEQFF.

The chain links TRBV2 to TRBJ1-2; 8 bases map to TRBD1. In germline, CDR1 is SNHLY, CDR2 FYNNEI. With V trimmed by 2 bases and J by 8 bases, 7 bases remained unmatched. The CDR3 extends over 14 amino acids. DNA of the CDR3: TGTGCCAGCAGTGAACAGGGGGCCGTTGACGGCTACACCTTC. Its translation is CASSEQGAVDGYTF.

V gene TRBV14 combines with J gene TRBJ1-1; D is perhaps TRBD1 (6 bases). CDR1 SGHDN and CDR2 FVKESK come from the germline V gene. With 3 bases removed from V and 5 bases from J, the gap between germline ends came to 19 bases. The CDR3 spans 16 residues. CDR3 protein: CASSHPGAASRTEAFF. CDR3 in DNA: TGTGCCAGCAGCCACCCAGGGGCCGCCTCCCGGACTGAAGCTTTCTTT.

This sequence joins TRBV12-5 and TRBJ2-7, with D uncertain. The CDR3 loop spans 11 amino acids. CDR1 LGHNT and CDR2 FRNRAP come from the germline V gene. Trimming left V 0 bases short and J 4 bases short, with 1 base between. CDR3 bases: TGTGCTAGTGGTTTGGTGTACGAGCAGTACTTC. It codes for CASGLVYEQYF. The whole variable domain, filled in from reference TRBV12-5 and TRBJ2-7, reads DARVTQTPRHKVTEMGQEVTMRCQPILGHNTVFWYRQTMMQGLELLAYFRNRAPLDDSGMPKDRFSAEMPDATLATLKIQPSEPRDSAVYFCASGLVYEQYFGPGTRLTVT.

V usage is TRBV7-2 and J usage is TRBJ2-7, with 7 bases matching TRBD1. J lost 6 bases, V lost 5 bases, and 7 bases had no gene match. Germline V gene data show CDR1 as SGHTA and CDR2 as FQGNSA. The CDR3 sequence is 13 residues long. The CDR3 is CASSRTGDGEQYF. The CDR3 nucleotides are TGTGCCAGCAGCCGGACAGGAGACGGCGAGCAGTACTTC.

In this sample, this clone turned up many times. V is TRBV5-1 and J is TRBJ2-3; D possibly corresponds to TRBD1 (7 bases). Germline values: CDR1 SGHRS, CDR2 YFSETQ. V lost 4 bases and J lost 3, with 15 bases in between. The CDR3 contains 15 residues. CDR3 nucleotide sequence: TGCGCCAGCAGCGACCAGGGGGGAGGAACAGATACGCAGTATTTT. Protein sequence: CASSDQGGGTDTQYF. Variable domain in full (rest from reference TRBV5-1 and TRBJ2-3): KAGVTQTPRYLIKTRGQQVTLSCSPISGHRSVSWYQQTPGQGLQFLFEYFSETQRNKGNFPGRFSGRQFSNSRSEMNVSTLELGDSALYLCASSDQGGGTDTQYFGPGTRLTVL.

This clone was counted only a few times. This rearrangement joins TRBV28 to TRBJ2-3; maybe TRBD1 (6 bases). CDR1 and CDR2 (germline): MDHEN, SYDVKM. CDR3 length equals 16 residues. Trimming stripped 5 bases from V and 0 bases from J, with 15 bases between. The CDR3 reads CASSTPQGRSTDTQYF. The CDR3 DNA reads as TGTGCCAGCAGTACACCACAGGGAAGGAGCACAGATACGCAGTATTTT.

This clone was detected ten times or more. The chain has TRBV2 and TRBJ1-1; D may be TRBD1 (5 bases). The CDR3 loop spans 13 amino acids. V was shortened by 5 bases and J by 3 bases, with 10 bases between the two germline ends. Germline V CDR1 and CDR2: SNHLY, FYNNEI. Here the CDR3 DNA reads TGTGCCAGCAGTTTGACAGAATACACTGAAGCTTTCTTT. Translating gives CASSLTEYTEAFF. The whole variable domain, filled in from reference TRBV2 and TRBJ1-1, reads EPEVTQTPSHQVTQMGQEVILRCVPISNHLYFYWYRQILGQKVEFLVSFYNNEISEKSEIFDDQFSVERPDGSNFTLKIRSTKLEDSAMYFCASSLTEYTEAFFGQGTRLTVV.

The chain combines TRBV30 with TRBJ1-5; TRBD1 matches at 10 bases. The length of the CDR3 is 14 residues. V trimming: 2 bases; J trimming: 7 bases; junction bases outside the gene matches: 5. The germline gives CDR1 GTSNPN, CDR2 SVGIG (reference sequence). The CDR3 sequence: CAWSTTGGGQPQHF. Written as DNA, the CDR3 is TGTGCCTGGAGTACGACAGGGGGCGGCCAGCCCCAGCATTTT. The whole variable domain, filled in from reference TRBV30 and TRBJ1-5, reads SQTIHQWPATLVQPVGSPLSLECTVEGTSNPNLYWYRQAAGRGLQLLFYSVGIGQISSEVPQNLSASRPQDRQFILSSKKLLLSDSGFYLCAWSTTGGGQPQHFGDGTRLSIL.